Here is one T cell receptor beta chain with its context. The data belong to a study of cytomegalovirus exposure and HLA in healthy donors. Primers: 60 Vbeta forward and 13 Jbeta reverse. Authors' processing steps: About 10 million shared chains were among roughly 81 million unique TCR beta chains counted in a later analysis. The data were produced by immunoSEQ multiplex PCR, yet TCRdb's version contains in-frame clones alone and is incomplete. That table gives V, J and clone size, and the DNA gave D and trimming. The sample contains approximately 110,000 clones, about 81% of which appear only once. This sequence was found in a man aged 30-40 years in good health and CMV-seronegative. Sequenced sample: PBMCs.

The CDR3 DNA reads as TGTGCCAGCAGCCCACAGGGCTACGAGCAGTACTTC. It is translated as CASSPQGYEQYF. The chain carries TRBV14 and TRBJ2-7, with D possibly being TRBD1 (6 bases). CDR1 and CDR2 from the germline V gene are SGHDN and FVKESK. Trimming left V 4 bases short and J 3 bases short, with 7 bases between. The CDR3 extends over 12 amino acids.